The T cell receptor beta chain under discussion was sequenced for a study of OX40 agonist ivuxolimab in advanced cancers. TCRdb's copy holds only in-frame clones and misses some; the assay was immunoSEQ multiplex PCR. The sample includes 59,000 or so clones, approximately 79% of them seen just once. There are 17 residues in the CDR3. Germline CDR1 reads MNHEY; CDR2 reads SMNVEV (reference sequence). V shed 5 bases, J shed 0 bases, and the junction held 9 bases outside the gene matches. V gene TRBV27 combines with J gene TRBJ2-1; 8 nucleotides agree with TRBD2. The sample was CD4+ or CD8+ T cells sorted from blood, taken in a trial of the OX40 agonist ivuxolimab. The sequence was collected from an adult with an advanced solid tumor such as melanoma, head and neck, liver or kidney cancer. The CDR3 sequence is CASSPDRGLVSYNEQFF. In DNA, the CDR3 is TGTGCCAGCAGTCCTGATCGGGGACTAGTCTCCTACAATGAGCAGTTCTTC.